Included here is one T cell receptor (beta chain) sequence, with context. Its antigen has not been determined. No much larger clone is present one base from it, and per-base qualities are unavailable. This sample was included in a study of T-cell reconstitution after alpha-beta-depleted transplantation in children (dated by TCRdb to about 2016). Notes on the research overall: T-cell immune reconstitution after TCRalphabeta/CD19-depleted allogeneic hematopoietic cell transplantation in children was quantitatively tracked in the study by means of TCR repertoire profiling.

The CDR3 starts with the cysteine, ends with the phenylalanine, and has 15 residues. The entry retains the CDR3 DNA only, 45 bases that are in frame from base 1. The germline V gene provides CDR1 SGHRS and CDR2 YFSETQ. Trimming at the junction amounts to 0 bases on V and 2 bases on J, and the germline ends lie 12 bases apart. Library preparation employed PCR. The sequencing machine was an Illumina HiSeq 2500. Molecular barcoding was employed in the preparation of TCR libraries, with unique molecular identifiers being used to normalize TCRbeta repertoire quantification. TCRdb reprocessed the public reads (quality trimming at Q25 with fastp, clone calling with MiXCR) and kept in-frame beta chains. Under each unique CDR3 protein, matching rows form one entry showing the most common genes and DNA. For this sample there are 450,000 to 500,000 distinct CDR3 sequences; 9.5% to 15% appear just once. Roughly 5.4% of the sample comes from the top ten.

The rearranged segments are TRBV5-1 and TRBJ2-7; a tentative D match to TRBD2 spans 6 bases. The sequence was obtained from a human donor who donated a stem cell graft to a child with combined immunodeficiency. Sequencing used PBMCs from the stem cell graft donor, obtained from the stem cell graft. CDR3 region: CASSLEVAEPYEQYF. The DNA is TGCGCCAGCAGCTTGGAGGTAGCGGAACCCTACGAGCAGTACTTC.